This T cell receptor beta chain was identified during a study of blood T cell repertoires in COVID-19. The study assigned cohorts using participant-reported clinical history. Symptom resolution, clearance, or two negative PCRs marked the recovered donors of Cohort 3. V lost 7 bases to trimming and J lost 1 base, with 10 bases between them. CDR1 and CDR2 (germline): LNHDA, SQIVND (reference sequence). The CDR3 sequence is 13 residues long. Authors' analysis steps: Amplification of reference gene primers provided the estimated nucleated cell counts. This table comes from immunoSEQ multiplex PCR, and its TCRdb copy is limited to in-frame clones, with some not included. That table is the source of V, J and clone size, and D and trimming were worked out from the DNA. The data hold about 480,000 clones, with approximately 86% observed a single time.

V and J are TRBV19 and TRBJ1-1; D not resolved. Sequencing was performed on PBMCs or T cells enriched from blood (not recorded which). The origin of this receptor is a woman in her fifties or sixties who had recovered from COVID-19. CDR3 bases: TGTGCCAGTACCCCGGGTAGGAACACTGAAGCTTTCTTT. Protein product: CASTPGRNTEAFF.